These T cell receptor beta chains were read from a single sample in a study of regulatory T cells in long-lasting Graves disease. TCRdb fed the multiplex PCR reads into MiXCR, producing one record per CDR3 protein. The sample lists some 470,000 distinct CDR3 sequences, about 22% occurring once. The input for sequencing was peripheral blood mononuclear cells (PBMCs), taken when the disease was refractory, from a patient treated with antithyroid drugs. These receptors were taken from a female donor with Graves disease. The CDR3 runs from the conserved cysteine through the conserved F or W. Expanded clones are given a class, and other clones once, few, many or no size at all.

CDR3aa: CASSSGQGLLYGYTF
abundance: few
v_gene: TRBV7-9

CDR3aa: CASSPDRDGNTEAFF
abundance: many
v_gene: TRBV6-1

CDR3aa: CASSQDLGPYGYTF
abundance: .
v_gene: TRBV4-3

CDR3aa: CASSLSVAYEQHF
abundance: .
v_gene: TRBV12-3/TRBV12-4

CDR3aa: CSVATGGDTEAFF
abundance: .
v_gene: TRBV20-1

CDR3aa: CASSPRGGGLMTEAFF
abundance: .
v_gene: TRBV9

CDR3aa: CASSQGEGNEQFF
abundance: .
v_gene: TRBV3-1

CDR3aa: CASSRVGGDGYTF
abundance: many
v_gene: TRBV5-1

CDR3aa: CASSVERGSEAFF
abundance: few
v_gene: TRBV19

CDR3aa: CASSFTAPSGGYTF
abundance: few
v_gene: TRBV5-1

CDR3aa: CASNPKGPGTGINQPQHF
abundance: many
v_gene: TRBV2

CDR3aa: CASSFRRLFYEQYF
abundance: few
v_gene: TRBV2

CDR3aa: CASSTGDPGEKLFF
abundance: few
v_gene: TRBV9

CDR3aa: CASSLVSGGPTGELFF
abundance: .
v_gene: TRBV11-2

CDR3aa: CASSLEEGSSEAFF
abundance: .
v_gene: TRBV7-9

CDR3aa: CASSLWTGGRTEAFF
abundance: many
v_gene: TRBV7-2

CDR3aa: CASSLRPGGGDTQYF
abundance: .
v_gene: TRBV7-3